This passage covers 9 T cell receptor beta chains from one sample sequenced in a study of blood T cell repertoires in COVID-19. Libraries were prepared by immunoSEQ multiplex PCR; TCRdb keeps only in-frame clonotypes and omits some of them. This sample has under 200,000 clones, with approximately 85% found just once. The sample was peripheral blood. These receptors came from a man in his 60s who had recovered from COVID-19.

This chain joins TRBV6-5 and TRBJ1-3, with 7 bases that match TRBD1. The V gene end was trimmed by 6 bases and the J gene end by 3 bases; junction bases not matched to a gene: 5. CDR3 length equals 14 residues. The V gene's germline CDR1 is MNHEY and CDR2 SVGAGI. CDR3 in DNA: TGTGCCAGCAGGCCGACAGGGCTTGGAAACACCATATATTTT. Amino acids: CASRPTGLGNTIYF.

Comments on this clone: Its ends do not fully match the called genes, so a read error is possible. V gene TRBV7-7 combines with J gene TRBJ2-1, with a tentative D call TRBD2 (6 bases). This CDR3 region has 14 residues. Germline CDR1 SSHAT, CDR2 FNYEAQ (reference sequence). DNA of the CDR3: TGTGCTAGCAGCTTGGGACTGTTAAGCAATGAGCAGTTCTTC. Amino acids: CASSLGLLSNEQFF.

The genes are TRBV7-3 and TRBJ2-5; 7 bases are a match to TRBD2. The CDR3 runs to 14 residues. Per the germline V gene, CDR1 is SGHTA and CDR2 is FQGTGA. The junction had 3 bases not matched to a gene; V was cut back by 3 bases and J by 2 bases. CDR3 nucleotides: TGTGCCAGCAGCTTTAACGGGGGGCAAGAGACCCAGTACTTC. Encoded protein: CASSFNGGQETQYF.

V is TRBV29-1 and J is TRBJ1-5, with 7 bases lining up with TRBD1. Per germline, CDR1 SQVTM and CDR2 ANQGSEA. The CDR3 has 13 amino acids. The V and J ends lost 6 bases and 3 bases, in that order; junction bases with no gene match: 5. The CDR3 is CSVADRDNQPQHF. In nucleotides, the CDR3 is TGCAGCGTCGCCGACAGGGACAATCAGCCCCAGCATTTT.

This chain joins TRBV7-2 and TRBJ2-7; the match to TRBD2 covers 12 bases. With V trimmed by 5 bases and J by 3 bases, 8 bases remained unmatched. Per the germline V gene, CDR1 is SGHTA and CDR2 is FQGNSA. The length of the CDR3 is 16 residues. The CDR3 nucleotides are TGTGCCAGCAGCGCCAAGTCTAGCGGGGGGGTCTACGAGCAGTACTTC. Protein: CASSAKSSGGVYEQYF. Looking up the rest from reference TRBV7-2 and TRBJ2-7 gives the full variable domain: GAGVSQSPSNKVTEKGKDVELRCDPISGHTALYWYRQSLGQGLEFLIYFQGNSAPDKSGLPSDRFSAERTGGSVSTLTIQRTQQEDSAVYLCASSAKSSGGVYEQYFGPGTRLTVT.

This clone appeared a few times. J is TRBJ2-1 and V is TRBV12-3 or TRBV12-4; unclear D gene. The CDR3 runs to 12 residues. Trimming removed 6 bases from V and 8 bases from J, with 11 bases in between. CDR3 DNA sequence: TGTGCCAGCAGCGCCCAGGTTGATGAGCAGTTCTTC. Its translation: CASSAQVDEQFF.

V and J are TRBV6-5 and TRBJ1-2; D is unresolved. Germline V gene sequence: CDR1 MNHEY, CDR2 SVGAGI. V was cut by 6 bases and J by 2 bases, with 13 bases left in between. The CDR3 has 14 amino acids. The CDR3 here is CASSRRGLNYGYTF. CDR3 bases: TGTGCCAGCAGCCGCCGAGGGTTAAACTATGGCTACACCTTC.

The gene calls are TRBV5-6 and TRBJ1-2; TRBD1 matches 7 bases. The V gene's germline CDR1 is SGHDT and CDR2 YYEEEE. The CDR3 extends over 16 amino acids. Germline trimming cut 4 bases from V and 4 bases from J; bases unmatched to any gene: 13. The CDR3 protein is CASSPGDRDGSYGYTF. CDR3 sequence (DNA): TGTGCCAGCAGCCCCGGCGACAGGGACGGGTCCTATGGCTACACCTTC. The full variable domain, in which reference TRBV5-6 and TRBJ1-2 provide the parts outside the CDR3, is DAGVTQSPTHLIKTRGQQVTLRCSPKSGHDTVSWYQQALGQGPQFIFQYYEEEERQRGNFPDRFSGHQFPNYSSELNVNALLLGDSALYLCASSPGDRDGSYGYTFGSGTRLTVV.

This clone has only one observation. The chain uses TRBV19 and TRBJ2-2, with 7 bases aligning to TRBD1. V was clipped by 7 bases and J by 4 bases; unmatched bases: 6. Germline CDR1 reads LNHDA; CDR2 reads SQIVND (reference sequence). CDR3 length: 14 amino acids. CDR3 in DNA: TGTGCCAGTACCCTCACAGGGGTCACCGGGGAGCTGTTTTTT. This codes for CASTLTGVTGELFF.